This T cell receptor beta chain originates from a study of blood T cell repertoires in COVID-19. Per the original methods: Reference gene primer amplification yielded estimated nucleated cell counts. The method was immunoSEQ multiplex PCR; TCRdb's version includes in-frame clones alone and lacks a portion of them. D and trimming come from the DNA, and the V and J calls and clone size come from that table. The sample comprises around 260,000 clones, approximately 86% of which are singletons, and about 1% rests with the top ten. This CDR3 contains 13 residues. Germline values: CDR1 SGHTA, CDR2 FQGTGA. V was pared by 4 bases and J by 9 bases, with 5 bases of the junction left unmatched.

This rearrangement joins TRBV7-3 to TRBJ2-4; 8 bases map to TRBD1. The sequence was collected from a human donor with COVID-19, enrolled during active disease. The donor label of this sample is uncertain. The sample consisted of peripheral blood. The CDR3: CASSSGQGSIQYF. The CDR3 DNA reads TGTGCCAGCAGCTCAGGACAGGGAAGCATTCAGTACTTC. Drawing the rest from reference TRBV7-3 and TRBJ2-4, the complete variable domain is GAGVSQTPSNKVTEKGKYVELRCDPISGHTALYWYRQSLGQGPEFLIYFQGTGAADDSGLPNDRFFAVRPEGSVSTLKIQRTERGDSAVYLCASSSGQGSIQYFGAGTRLSVL.